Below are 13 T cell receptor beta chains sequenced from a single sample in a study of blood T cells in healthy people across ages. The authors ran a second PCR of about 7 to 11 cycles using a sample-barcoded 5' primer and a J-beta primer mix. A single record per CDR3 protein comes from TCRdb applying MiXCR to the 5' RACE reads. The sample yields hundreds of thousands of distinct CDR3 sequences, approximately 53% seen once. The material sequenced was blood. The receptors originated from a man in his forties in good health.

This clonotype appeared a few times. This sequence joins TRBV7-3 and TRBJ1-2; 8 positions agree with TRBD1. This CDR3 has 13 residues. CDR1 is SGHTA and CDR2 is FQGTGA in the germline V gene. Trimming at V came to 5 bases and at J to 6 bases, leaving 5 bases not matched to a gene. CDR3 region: CASSGQGGHGYTF. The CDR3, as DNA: TGTGCCAGCAGCGGACAGGGAGGTCATGGCTACACCTTC. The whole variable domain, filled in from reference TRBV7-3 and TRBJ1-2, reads GAGVSQTPSNKVTEKGKYVELRCDPISGHTALYWYRQSLGQGPEFLIYFQGTGAADDSGLPNDRFFAVRPEGSVSTLKIQRTERGDSAVYLCASSGQGGHGYTFGSGTRLTVV.

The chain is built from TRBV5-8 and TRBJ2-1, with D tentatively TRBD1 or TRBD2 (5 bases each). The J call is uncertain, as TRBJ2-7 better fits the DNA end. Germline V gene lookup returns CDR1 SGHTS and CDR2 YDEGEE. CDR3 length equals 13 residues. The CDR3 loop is CASLQDSYNEQYF. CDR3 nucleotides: TGTGCCAGCTTACAGGACTCCTACAATGAGCAGTACTTC.

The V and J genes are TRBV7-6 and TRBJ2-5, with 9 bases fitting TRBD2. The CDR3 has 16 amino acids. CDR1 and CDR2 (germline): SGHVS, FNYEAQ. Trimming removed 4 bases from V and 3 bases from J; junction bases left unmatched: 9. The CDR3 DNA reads TGTGCCAGCAGCTCCTTGAGCCTAGCGGGAAAAGAGACCCAGTACTTC. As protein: CASSSLSLAGKETQYF.

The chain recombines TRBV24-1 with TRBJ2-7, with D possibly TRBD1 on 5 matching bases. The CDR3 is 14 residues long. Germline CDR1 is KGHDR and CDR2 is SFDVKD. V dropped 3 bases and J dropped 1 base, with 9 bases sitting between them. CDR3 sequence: CATSDRQLSYEQYF. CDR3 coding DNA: TGTGCCACCAGTGATCGACAGTTGTCCTACGAGCAGTACTTC.

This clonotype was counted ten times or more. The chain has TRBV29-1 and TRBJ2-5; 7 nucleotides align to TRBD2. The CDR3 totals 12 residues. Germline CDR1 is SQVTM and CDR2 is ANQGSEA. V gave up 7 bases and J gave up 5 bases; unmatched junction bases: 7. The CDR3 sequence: CSGGGTEETQYF. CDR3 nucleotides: TGCAGCGGGGGGGGGACGGAGGAGACCCAGTACTTC. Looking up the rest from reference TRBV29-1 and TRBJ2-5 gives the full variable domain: SAVISQKPSRDICQRGTSLTIQCQVDSQVTMMFWYRQQPGQSLTLIATANQGSEATYESGFVIDKFPISRPNLTFSTLTVSNMSPEDSSIYLCSGGGTEETQYFGPGTRLLVL.

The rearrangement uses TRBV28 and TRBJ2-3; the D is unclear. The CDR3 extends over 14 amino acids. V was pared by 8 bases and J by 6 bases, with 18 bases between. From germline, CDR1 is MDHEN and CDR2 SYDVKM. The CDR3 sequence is CASRMSLFTDTQYF. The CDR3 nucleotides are TGTGCCAGCCGAATGTCGCTGTTCACCGATACGCAGTATTTT. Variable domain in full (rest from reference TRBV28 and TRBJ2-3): DVKVTQSSRYLVKRTGEKVFLECVQDMDHENMFWYRQDPGLGLRLIYFSYDVKMKEKGDIPEGYSVSREKKERFSLILESASTNQTSMYLCASRMSLFTDTQYFGPGTRLTVL.

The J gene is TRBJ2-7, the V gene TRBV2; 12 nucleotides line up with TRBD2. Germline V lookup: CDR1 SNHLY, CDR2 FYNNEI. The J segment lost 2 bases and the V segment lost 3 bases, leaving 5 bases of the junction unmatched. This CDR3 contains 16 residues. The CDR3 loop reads CASSDGRTSGTYEQYF. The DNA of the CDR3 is TGTGCCAGCAGTGACGGTCGGACTAGCGGGACCTACGAGCAGTACTTC.

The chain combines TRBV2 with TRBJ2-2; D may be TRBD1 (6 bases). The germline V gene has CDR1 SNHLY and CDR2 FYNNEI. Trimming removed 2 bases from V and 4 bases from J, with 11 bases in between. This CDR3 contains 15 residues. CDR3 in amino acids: CASSEQGISTGELFF. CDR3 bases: TGTGCCAGCAGTGAACAGGGGATATCCACCGGGGAGCTGTTTTTT.

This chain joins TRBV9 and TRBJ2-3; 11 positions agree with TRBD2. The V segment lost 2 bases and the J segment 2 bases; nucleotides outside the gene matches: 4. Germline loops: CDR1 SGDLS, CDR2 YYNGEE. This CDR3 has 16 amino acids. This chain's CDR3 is CASSVTSGSITDTQYF. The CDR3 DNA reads TGTGCCAGCAGCGTTACTAGCGGGAGCATCACAGATACGCAGTATTTT.

The CDR3 loop reads CSGMREGDEKLFF. The DNA for the CDR3 is TGCAGCGGGATGAGGGAAGGGGATGAAAAACTGTTTTTT. This chain joins TRBV29-1 and TRBJ1-4; possibly TRBD1 for D (5 bases). V lost 7 bases and J 6 bases, leaving 15 bases between the germline ends. The CDR3 is made up of 13 amino acids. Germline-derived CDR1 and CDR2 are SQVTM and ANQGSEA. Looking up the rest from reference TRBV29-1 and TRBJ1-4 gives the full variable domain: SAVISQKPSRDICQRGTSLTIQCQVDSQVTMMFWYRQQPGQSLTLIATANQGSEATYESGFVIDKFPISRPNLTFSTLTVSNMSPEDSSIYLCSGMREGDEKLFFGSGTQLSVL.

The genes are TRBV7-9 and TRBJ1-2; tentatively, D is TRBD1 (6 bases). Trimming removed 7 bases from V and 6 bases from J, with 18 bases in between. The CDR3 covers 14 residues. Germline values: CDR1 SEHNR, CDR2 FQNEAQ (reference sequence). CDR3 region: CASNLGGDLDGYTF. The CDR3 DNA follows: TGTGCCAGCAACCTAGGGGGGGATCTAGATGGCTACACCTTC.

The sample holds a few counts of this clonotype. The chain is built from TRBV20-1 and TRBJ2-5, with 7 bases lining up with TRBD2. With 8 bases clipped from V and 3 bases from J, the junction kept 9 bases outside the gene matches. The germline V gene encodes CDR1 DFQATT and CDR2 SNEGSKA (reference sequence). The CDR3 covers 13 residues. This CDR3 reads CSPVTGGEETQYF. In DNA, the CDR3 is TGCAGTCCCGTAACGGGAGGAGAAGAGACCCAGTACTTC.

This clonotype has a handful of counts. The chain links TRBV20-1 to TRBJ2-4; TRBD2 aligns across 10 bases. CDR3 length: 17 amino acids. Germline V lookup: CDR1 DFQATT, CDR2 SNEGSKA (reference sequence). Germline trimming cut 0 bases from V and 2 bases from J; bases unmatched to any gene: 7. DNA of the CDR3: TGCAGTGCTAGAGATCGGAGCGGGAGGGGGTCCAAAAACATTCAGTACTTC. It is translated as CSARDRSGRGSKNIQYF.